The 24 T cell receptor beta chains reported below all come from one sample, sequenced in a study of tumor and adjacent non-tumor tissue in lung cancer. The library came from three nested PCR rounds adapted from ARM-PCR protocols. TCRdb analysed the multiplex PCR reads with MiXCR anew, one entry per CDR3 protein. Found here are approximately 120,000 distinct CDR3 sequences, roughly three fifths of them singletons; the top ten hold around 20%. The template was RNA from unsorted bulk tissue. More than 3 cm separated this lung sample from the edge of the tumor. The sample comprised distant non-tumor lung tissue. These receptors all come from a man aged 55-75 years with non-small cell lung cancer.

The DNA of the CDR3 is TGCAGTGCTAGGGGTAGAGGGTTCAGAAATACGCAGTATTTT. It yields the protein CSARGRGFRNTQYF. This chain uses TRBV20-1 with TRBJ2-3; D might be TRBD2 (5 bases). The CDR3 extends over 14 amino acids. Germline-derived CDR1 and CDR2 are DFQATT and SNEGSKA (reference sequence). The V end was cut by 3 bases, the J end by 7 bases, with 17 bases between.

The rearrangement joins TRBV10-3 to TRBJ2-2, with no clear D. Germline CDR1 is ENHRY and CDR2 is SYGVKD. This CDR3 has 14 residues. The V and J ends lost 7 bases and 4 bases respectively, with 13 bases between them. The CDR3 DNA reads as TGTGCCATCAATATTGGGTCCTCCACCGGGGAGCTGTTTTTT. Translated, it gives CAINIGSSTGELFF.

About this clonotype: One end of the junction varies from germline; a read error may be responsible. The chain carries TRBV6-2 or TRBV6-3 and TRBJ2-6; TRBD2 matches 10 bases. Germline V gives CDR1 MNHEY, CDR2 SVGEGT. The CDR3 length is 20 residues. CDR3 in DNA: TGTGCCGGCAGTTACCCGAGCGGGAGGGCCCCCCTCTCTAGGGCCAACGTCCTGACTTTC. Protein product: CAGSYPSGRAPLSRANVLTF.

The count of this clonotype is one. This clone may be a read error of a much larger clone one base away. The chain has TRBV6-2 or TRBV6-3 and TRBJ2-1, with 7 bases that match TRBD2. The CDR3 runs to 13 residues. Germline CDR1 and CDR2: MNHEY and SVGEGT. The junction had 5 bases not matched to a gene; V was cut back by 8 bases and J by 4 bases. This CDR3 is CASGVREYNEQFF. The DNA of the CDR3 is TGTGCCAGCGGGGTGCGGGAGTACAATGAGCAGTTCTTC.

This clonotype was recorded many times. This chain links TRBV6-1 with TRBJ1-4, with D possibly matching TRBD1 (5 bases). Germline CDR1 reads MNHNS; CDR2 reads SASEGT. Trimming removed 5 bases at V and 5 bases at J, with 15 bases between. This CDR3 is 15 amino acids long. The CDR3 DNA reads TGTGCCAGCAGTCCCGGGAGGGGTGAGAATGAAAAACTGTTTTTT. It specifies CASSPGRGENEKLFF.

This clonotype was counted a single time. Mismatch with germline at one junction end may stem from a read error. The V call is TRBV5-1, the J call TRBJ2-7; D possibly uses TRBD1 or TRBD2 (6 bases each). The CDR3 has 15 amino acids. The germline CDR1 and CDR2 sequences are SGHRS and YFSETQ. The CDR3 protein is CAGSLWRGDPSEQYF. The CDR3 DNA sequence: TGCGCCGGCAGCTTGTGGAGGGGGGACCCCTCCGAGCAGTACTTC.

Points on this clonotype: Given the absence of the conserved phenylalanine or tryptophan at the CDR3 end, a read error is likely. The DNA is left out, because the CDR3 cannot be placed on it with certainty; the CDR3 is given as TCRdb lists it. The rearrangement joins TRBV11-1 to TRBJ1-1; TRBD1 reflects the table's D call only, with no check against the DNA. Germline V gene lookup returns CDR1 SGHAT and CDR2 FQDESV (reference sequence). The CDR3 has 15 amino acids, counting both end residues. The CDR3 reads CASSPAGTMNTEAFL.

V usage is TRBV11-3 and J usage is TRBJ2-3, with TRBD2 identical over 9 bases. This CDR3 comprises 16 residues. Germline CDR1 SGHNT, CDR2 YENEEA. The V gene end was trimmed by 5 bases and the J gene end by 2 bases; junction bases not matched to a gene: 8. For the CDR3, the DNA is TGTGCCAGCAGCACGGGACTAGCTGGAGACACAGATACGCAGTATTTT. Amino acids: CASSTGLAGDTDTQYF.

This clonotype was recorded at least ten times. A much larger clone lies one base from this, so it may be a read error. The chain links TRBV11-3 to TRBJ2-2; weak D call: TRBD2 (5 bases). Looked up from germline, CDR1 is SGHNT and CDR2 is YENEEA. This CDR3 is built from 15 residues. The CDR3 bases are TGTGCCAGCAGCTTAGCAGTAGCGAACACCGAGGAGCTGTTTTTT. Its protein is CASSLAVANTEELFF.

The table lists this clonotype with many counts. This chain connects TRBV9 to TRBJ1-6, with 7 bases identical to TRBD1. Looked up from germline, CDR1 is SGDLS and CDR2 is YYNGEE. The CDR3 has 14 amino acids. The J segment lost 10 bases and the V segment lost 0 bases, leaving 4 bases of the junction unmatched. As DNA, the CDR3 is TGTGCCAGCAGCGTAGTCGGGACAGAGTCACCCCTCCACTTT. Encoded protein: CASSVVGTESPLHF.

This chain uses TRBV29-1 with TRBJ2-7, with D perhaps TRBD2 (6 bases). Between the trimmed V and J ends, which lost 6 bases and 10 bases, there was a span of 19 bases. The CDR3 is made up of 12 amino acids. Germline CDR1 reads SQVTM; CDR2 reads ANQGSEA. The CDR3 DNA reads as TGCAGCGTCAGTCCTCCTACGGGAGATCAGTACTTC. Translated, it gives CSVSPPTGDQYF.

This clonotype was counted at least ten times. The J gene is TRBJ1-1, the V gene TRBV12-5; TRBD1 is a possible D gene (5 bases). There are 13 residues in the CDR3. CDR1 and CDR2 (germline): LGHNT, FRNRAP. The ends were cut back, 7 bases at V and 1 base at J, with 10 bases in the middle. The CDR3 DNA follows: TGTGCTAGTGCCCGACAGCCGAACACTGAAGCTTTCTTT. This translates into CASARQPNTEAFF.

This clonotype was counted a few times. The chain combines TRBV5-1 with TRBJ1-2; D is undetermined. CDR1 SGHRS and CDR2 YFSETQ come from the germline V gene. V lost 1 base and J 6 bases, leaving 10 bases between the germline ends. There are 13 residues in the CDR3. In DNA, the CDR3 is TGCGCCAGCAGCTTGTCTCTCTCTAATGGCTACACCTTC. It specifies CASSLSLSNGYTF.

As regards this clonotype: Being one base from a much bigger clone, this may be a read error. The J gene is TRBJ1-6, the V gene TRBV28, with D unclear. Germline assignment: CDR1 MDHEN and CDR2 SYDVKM. The CDR3 has 14 residues. CDR3 coding DNA: TGTGCCAGCGCTGCCCCAGGCGGTACTTCACGCCTCCACTTT. As protein: CASAAPGGTSRLHF.

This clonotype was observed a few times. The chain employs TRBV29-1 and TRBJ2-7; TRBD1 agrees at 8 bases. The CDR3 is 14 residues long. Germline values: CDR1 SQVTM, CDR2 ANQGSEA. The CDR3, as DNA: TGCAGGGTGGCCGGGACAGGTGCCTCCTACGAGCAGTACTTC. Its translation: CRVAGTGASYEQYF.

This clonotype was detected ten times or more. CDR3 loop: CASSPSEISEQYF. The CDR3 nucleotides read TGTGCCAGCAGTCCGTCCGAGATATCAGAGCAGTACTTC. This chain connects TRBV6-6 to TRBJ2-7, with D uncertain. The ends were cut back, 5 bases at V and 7 bases at J, with 15 bases in the middle. The CDR3 is made up of 13 amino acids. Germline CDR1 reads MNHNY; CDR2 reads SVGAGI (reference sequence).

This clonotype was observed many times. V gene TRBV5-1 combines with J gene TRBJ2-7, with unresolved D. Germline V gene lookup returns CDR1 SGHRS and CDR2 YFSETQ. CDR3 length: 14 amino acids. V was cut by 0 bases and J by 0 bases, with 7 bases left in between. This CDR3 is CASSLAGSSYEQYF. The DNA for the CDR3 is TGCGCCAGCAGCTTGGCCGGCAGCTCCTACGAGCAGTACTTC.

Details on this clonotype: This may be a read error, as it is one base from a much larger clone. The chain uses TRBV6-2 or TRBV6-3 and TRBJ1-2; 8 nucleotides match TRBD1. CDR3 length: 16 amino acids. Germline assignment: CDR1 MNHEY and CDR2 SVGEGT. CDR3 sequence reads: CASTVGTGPMGYSYTF. The CDR3 DNA reads as TGTGCCAGCACAGTCGGGACAGGCCCTATGGGCTATAGCTACACCTTC.

In this sample, this clonotype turned up many times. The gene calls are TRBV12-3 or TRBV12-4 and TRBJ1-6; D not certain. The CDR3 sequence is 15 residues long. V was cut by 5 bases and J by 0 bases, with 8 bases left in between. In nucleotides, the CDR3 is TGTGCCAGCAGTGATACTAGCTCCTATAATTCACCCCTCCACTTT. Its protein is CASSDTSSYNSPLHF.

This clonotype was seen ten or more times. The J gene is TRBJ1-4, the V gene TRBV28, with TRBD1 as a possible D gene (5 bases). Trimming left V 1 base short and J 5 bases short, with 11 bases between. Per the germline V gene, CDR1 is MDHEN and CDR2 is SYDVKM. This CDR3 is built from 15 residues. The CDR3 DNA follows: TGTGCCAGCAGTTTATCGCAGGGACTAAATGAAAAACTGTTTTTT. Encoded protein: CASSLSQGLNEKLFF.

This clonotype was observed many times. The chain is built from TRBV29-1 and TRBJ2-7; D gene ambiguous. The ends were cut back, 4 bases at V and 2 bases at J, with 9 bases in the middle. The CDR3 totals 12 residues. Germline V lookup: CDR1 SQVTM, CDR2 ANQGSEA. CDR3 region: CSVGEGPYEQYF. The CDR3 bases are TGCAGCGTTGGGGAAGGGCCCTACGAGCAGTACTTC.

This clonotype appeared many times. V is TRBV4-2 and J is TRBJ1-2; 8 positions match TRBD1. Per the germline V gene, CDR1 is LGHNA and CDR2 is YNFKEQ. The V gene end was trimmed by 3 bases and the J gene end by 0 bases; junction bases not matched to a gene: 6. The CDR3 covers 16 residues. The CDR3 loop reads CASSHSPGQANYGYTF. The CDR3, as DNA: TGTGCCAGCAGCCATTCTCCGGGACAGGCTAACTATGGCTACACCTTC.

To note about this clonotype: The junction departs from the called germline gene at one end, perhaps through a read error. The chain employs TRBV11-1 and TRBJ2-5; D is unresolved. The length of the CDR3 is 14 residues. Per germline, CDR1 SGHAT and CDR2 FQDESV (reference sequence). The CDR3 reads CASSVNAVQEAQYF. The DNA for the CDR3 is TGTGCCAGCAGCGTTAATGCCGTGCAAGAGGCCCAGTACTTC.

The chain joins TRBV4-3 to TRBJ2-2; the D gene is possibly TRBD1 (7 bases). V lost 0 bases and J 0 bases, leaving 17 bases between the germline ends. The V gene's germline CDR1 is LGHNA and CDR2 YSLEER. This CDR3 is built from 19 residues. The CDR3 DNA follows: TGCGCCAGCAGCCAAGATCCCCCGGGGGACAGCGCGAACACCGGGGAGCTGTTTTTT. Its translation: CASSQDPPGDSANTGELFF.